The present TCR beta chain was sequenced within a study of blood T cell repertoires in COVID-19. Some clones are missing from TCRdb's copy, which holds only in-frame ones; the method was immunoSEQ multiplex PCR. The sample includes roughly 190,000 clones, approximately 82% of them seen just once. The V gene lost 2 bases and the J gene lost 5 bases, with 10 bases spanning the gap. This CDR3 has 15 amino acids. CDR1 KGHSH and CDR2 LQKENI come from the germline V gene. The sample consisted of peripheral blood. This sequence joins TRBV18 and TRBJ1-6; D call uncertain. The receptor comes from a man aged 45 to 65 with active or convalescent COVID-19. CDR3 DNA: TGTGCCAGCTCACCAGGGCAGGCCAATAATTCACCCCTCCACTTT. Translation: CASSPGQANNSPLHF.